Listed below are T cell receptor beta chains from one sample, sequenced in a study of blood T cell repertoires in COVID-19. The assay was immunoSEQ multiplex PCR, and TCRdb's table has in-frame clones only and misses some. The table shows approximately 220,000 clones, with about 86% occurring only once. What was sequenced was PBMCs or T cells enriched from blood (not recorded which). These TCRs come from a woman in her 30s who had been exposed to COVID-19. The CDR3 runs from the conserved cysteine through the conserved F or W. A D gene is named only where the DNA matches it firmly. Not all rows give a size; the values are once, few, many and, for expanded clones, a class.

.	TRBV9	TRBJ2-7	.	CASTGGGLSEQYF	TGTGCCAGCACTGGGGGCGGATTAAGCGAGCAGTACTTC
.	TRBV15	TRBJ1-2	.	CATSRDNFAGRNYGYTF	TGTGCCACCAGCAGAGATAATTTCGCGGGTAGGAACTATGGCTACACCTTC
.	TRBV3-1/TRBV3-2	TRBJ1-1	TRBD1	CASSPTGANTEAFF	TGTGCCAGCAGCCCTACAGGGGCCAACACTGAAGCTTTCTTT
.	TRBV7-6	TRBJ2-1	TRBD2	CASSLVPFRTSANNEQFF	TGTGCCAGCAGCTTAGTGCCTTTCCGGACTAGTGCCAACAATGAGCAGTTCTTC
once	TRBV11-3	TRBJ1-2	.	CASSLPGKANYGYTF	TGTGCCAGCAGTCTTCCAGGAAAAGCTAACTATGGCTACACCTTC
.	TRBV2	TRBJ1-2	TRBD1	CAIEGGFRPYGYTF	TGTGCCATAGAAGGGGGCTTTCGTCCCTATGGCTACACCTTC
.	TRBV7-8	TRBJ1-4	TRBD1	CASSGRQGAREKLFF	TGTGCCAGCAGCGGGAGACAGGGGGCAAGGGAAAAACTGTTTTTT
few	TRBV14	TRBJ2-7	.	CASSQVRGYEQYF	TGTGCCAGCAGCCAGGTCAGAGGCTACGAGCAGTACTTC
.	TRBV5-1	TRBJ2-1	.	CASSLGSQYYNEQFF	TGCGCCAGCAGCTTGGGCTCACAGTACTACAATGAGCAGTTCTTC
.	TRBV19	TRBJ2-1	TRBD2	CASSNSGGGEQFF	TGTGCCAGTAGTAATAGCGGGGGGGGTGAGCAGTTCTTC
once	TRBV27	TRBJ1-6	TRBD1	CASSQVPPGGGSPLHF	TGTGCCAGCAGCCAAGTCCCCCCAGGGGGCGGTTCACCCCTCCACTTT
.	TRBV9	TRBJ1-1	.	CASSLSRNTEAFF	TGTGCCAGCAGCCTCAGTCGGAACACTGAAGCTTTCTTT
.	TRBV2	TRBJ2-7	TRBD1	CASSEEGQGYEQYF	TGTGCCAGCAGTGAAGAGGGACAGGGCTACGAGCAGTACTTC
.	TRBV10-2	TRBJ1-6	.	CASRATGVVNNSPLHF	TGCGCCAGCAGAGCAACAGGTGTCGTGAATAATTCACCCCTCCACTTT
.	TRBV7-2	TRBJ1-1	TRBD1	CATRRAGGLNTEAFF	TGTGCCACCCGGCGAGCAGGGGGCCTGAACACTGAAGCTTTCTTT